The clone carrying this T cell receptor (beta chain) was counted at least ten times. The data are from a study of early T cells in non-severe SARS-CoV-2 infection. TCRdb recomputed calls from the 5' RACE reads with MiXCR, one row per CDR3 protein. The data show tens of thousands of distinct CDR3 sequences, with approximately 6% seen just once and roughly 4% held by the top ten. The CDR3 contains 14 residues. V gave up 6 bases and J gave up 9 bases, with 15 bases separating them. CDR1 and CDR2 (germline): MRHNA, SNTAGT. The chain joins TRBV6-4 to TRBJ1-6; tentatively, D is TRBD1 (5 bases). The sequence was obtained from an adult who was a healthcare worker with PCR-confirmed SARS-CoV-2 infection or an uninfected control (not recorded which). The sample in question was whole blood, obtained at baseline. The DNA for the CDR3 is TGTGCCAGCAGCCGAGGGTGGGGGAGTTCACCCCTCCACTTT. Translation gives CASSRGWGSSPLHF.